The present TCR beta chain was sequenced within a study of T cell responses to AZD1222 COVID-19 vaccine. TCRdb's copy holds only in-frame clones and misses some; the assay was immunoSEQ multiplex PCR. This table has 95,000 to 150,000 clones, 89% appearing once. General study results and limits: Spike-wide coverage was observed for vaccine-associated CD4 TCRs, with dominant responses at 160-218 and 743-854. Variant regions that are unmutated are reportedly the target of nearly half of spike-specific TCRs.

V lost 4 bases to trimming and J lost 3 bases, with 7 bases between them. Per the germline V gene, CDR1 is LGHDT and CDR2 is YNNKEL (reference sequence). CDR3 size: 12 residues. On this clone itself: Its antigen is undetermined.

The clonotype was recovered from an adult in good health. The input for sequencing was peripheral blood, taken on day 0 of AZD1222 vaccination. This chain joins TRBV3-1 (or the pseudogene TRBV3-2) and TRBJ2-7; no clear D. The DNA for the CDR3 is TGTGCCAGCAGCCGCGTTAACTACGAGCAGTACTTC. The encoded protein is CASSRVNYEQYF.